Sequencing of this T cell receptor beta chain was carried out in a study of human T cells and chemical hapten exposure. Stated time point: patch test 2, 6 weeks after DPC sensitization. Noted treatment: therapeutic diphenylcyclopropenone sensitization with weekly scalp DPC. Venepuncture was done earlier than the placement of each patch test. Individual cDNA molecules received unique molecular identifiers in the library. In TCRdb, the RACE reads were re-called with MiXCR into one record per CDR3 protein. Here the sample spans about 140,000 distinct CDR3 sequences, 12% being singletons. The sequences come from whole blood, collected in connection with sensitization to the hapten diphenylcyclopropenone (DPC). The clonotype was recovered from a woman aged 45-59 years with alopecia areata. Some clones in this sample may be carry-over from other donors' samples.

The CDR3 DNA reads TGTGCCAGCAGTTATCTGGGGCGCGGAGAGACCCAGTACTTC. Translation gives CASSYLGRGETQYF. The V gene is TRBV6-2 or TRBV6-3, the J gene TRBJ2-5; D may be TRBD1 (5 bases). Trimming cost V 3 bases and J 4 bases, with 12 bases left between them. The CDR3 sequence is 14 residues long. The germline V gene encodes CDR1 MNHEY and CDR2 SVGEGT.